Here is one T cell receptor beta chain with its context. Its specificity is not known. Assay: immunoSEQ multiplex PCR; the TCRdb copy retains only in-frame clones and omits some. The repertoire holds 4,000 or so clones, with approximately 30% as singletons. Trimming shortened V by 3 bases and J by 5 bases, and 10 bases separated the two germline ends. The V gene's germline CDR1 is MDHEN and CDR2 SYDVKM. The CDR3 runs 13 residues. The sample comes from a study of T cells in localized non-small cell lung cancer. The study, taken as a whole, reports: Sequencing, confined to only one tumor region, leaves heterogeneity possible. T cell clonality was highest in uninvolved adjacent lung, above tumor.

The sequence derives from a male donor older than 55 with stage III lung adenocarcinoma. The material was normal lung tissue next to the tumor, obtained before any cancer treatment. This chain connects TRBV28 to TRBJ1-2; D is uncertain. CDR3 nucleotide sequence: TGTGCCAGCAGTTTGGCGGGCCGGTATGGCTACACCTTC. Protein sequence: CASSLAGRYGYTF.